This T cell receptor (beta chain) was found in a study of blood T cell repertoires in COVID-19. The overall study: Samples representing acute and convalescent COVID-19 were sourced from the United States, Italy and Spain.

Under the authors' procedure: Amplification from reference gene primers served as the basis for estimated nucleated cell counts. TCRdb's table, derived via immunoSEQ multiplex PCR, lists solely in-frame clones and lacks some. From that table come the V and J calls and clone size; the DNA was used to work out D and trimming. The data contain 350,000 to 400,000 clones, roughly 90% of them singletons. This CDR3 contains 11 residues. V shed 4 bases and J shed 15 bases, with 13 bases lying between them. The TCR originated in a woman aged 25-40 years with COVID-19, enrolled during active disease. V is TRBV12-3 or TRBV12-4 and J is TRBJ2-1; a possible D gene is TRBD2 (5 bases). Sample: peripheral blood. The CDR3 sequence is CASSSPRGLFF. The CDR3 region has the DNA TGTGCCAGCAGTTCCCCCCGGGGTCTGTTCTTC.